The sequence of this TCR beta chain was determined in a study of blood T cell repertoires in COVID-19. Study background: The United States, Italy and Spain were the sources of the acute and convalescent COVID-19 samples. The cDNA or gDNA used as material had been derived from T cells, B-cell-depleted T cells, or PBMCs.

Deletions cut 5 bases from V and 0 bases from J, with 8 bases between. The CDR3 extends over 15 amino acids. Germline-derived CDR1 and CDR2 are LNHDA and SQIVND (reference sequence). In the authors' workflow: Amplification with reference gene primers provided the estimates of nucleated cell counts. TCRdb keeps only in-frame clones here, not all; method: immunoSEQ multiplex PCR. That table is the source of V, J and clone size, and D and trimming were worked out from the DNA. The sample has almost 250,000 clones, more than 75% seen once. The sequence was collected from a woman in her sixties or seventies who had recovered from COVID-19. The rearrangement uses TRBV19 and TRBJ2-6; no reliable D call. Sample: peripheral blood. The CDR3 nucleotides are TGTGCCAGTAGTTATTTCTACTCTGGGGCCAACGTCCTGACTTTC. Its protein product is CASSYFYSGANVLTF.